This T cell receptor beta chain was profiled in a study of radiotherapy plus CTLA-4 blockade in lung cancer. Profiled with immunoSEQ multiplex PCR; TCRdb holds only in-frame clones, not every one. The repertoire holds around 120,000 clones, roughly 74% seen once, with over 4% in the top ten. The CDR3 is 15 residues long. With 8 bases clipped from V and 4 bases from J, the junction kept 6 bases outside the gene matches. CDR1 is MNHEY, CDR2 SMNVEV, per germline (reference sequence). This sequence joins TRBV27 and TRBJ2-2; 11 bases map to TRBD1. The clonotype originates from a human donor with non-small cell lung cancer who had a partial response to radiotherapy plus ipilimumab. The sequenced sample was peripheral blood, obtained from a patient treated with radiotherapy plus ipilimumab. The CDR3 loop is CASRWTGGFTGELFF. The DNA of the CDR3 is TGTGCCAGCCGATGGACAGGGGGCTTCACCGGGGAGCTGTTTTTT.